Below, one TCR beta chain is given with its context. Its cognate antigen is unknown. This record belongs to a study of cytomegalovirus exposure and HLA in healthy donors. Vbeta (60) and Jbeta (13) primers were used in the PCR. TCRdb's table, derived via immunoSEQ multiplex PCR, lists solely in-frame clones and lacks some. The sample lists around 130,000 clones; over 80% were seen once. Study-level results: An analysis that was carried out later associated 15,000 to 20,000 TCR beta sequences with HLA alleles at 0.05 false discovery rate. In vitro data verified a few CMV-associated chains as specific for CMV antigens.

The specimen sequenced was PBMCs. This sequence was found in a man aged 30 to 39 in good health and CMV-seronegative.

CDR3 sequence (DNA): TGTGCCAGCAGTTACTCTGGAAGCGGGGGGGCCCTGACCCAGTACTTC. Translating it yields CASSYSGSGGALTQYF. The rearrangement links TRBV6-5 to TRBJ2-5; TRBD2 matches 10 bases. The CDR3 spans 16 residues. V gave up 0 bases and J gave up 7 bases; unmatched junction bases: 8. CDR1 is MNHEY, CDR2 SVGAGI, per germline.